This passage covers 16 T cell receptor beta chains from one sample sequenced in a study of CXCR3-negative and CXCR3-positive naive CD8 T cells. UMI-labeled 5' RACE yielded the TRB cDNA libraries. For each CDR3 protein, TCRdb gives one entry from its re-call of the 5' RACE reads, without DNA. Its clone listing holds roughly 48,000 distinct CDR3 sequences. Sample: memory CD8+ T cells from blood. All receptors derive from a human donor in good health. Some clones in this sample may be carry-over from other donors' samples.

The chain uses TRBV6-2 or TRBV6-3 and TRBJ1-2. The CDR3 is 15 residues long. Germline V gene lookup returns CDR1 MNHEY and CDR2 SVGEGT. This CDR3 is CASSYGGTPIDGYTF.

The J gene is TRBJ2-2, the V gene TRBV6-5; the TRBD1 assignment by TCRdb is unverifiable without DNA. Germline V CDR1 and CDR2: MNHEY, SVGAGI. CDR3 size: 14 residues. CDR3 residues: CASSSEQGPGELFF.

This chain uses TRBV21-1 with TRBJ1-2; the D call from TCRdb, TRBD1, cannot be confirmed without DNA. TRBV21-1 is flagged as a pseudogene. The CDR3 contains 15 residues. The CDR3 here is CASIRTGRRNYGYTF.

The CDR3 reads CASSPQGDTQYF. The chain is built from TRBV28 and TRBJ2-3; TCRdb returns TRBD1, unconfirmable since there is no DNA. Germline values: CDR1 MDHEN, CDR2 SYDVKM. This CDR3 is 12 amino acids long.

The V call is TRBV6-5, the J call TRBJ2-7; absent DNA, TCRdb's TRBD2 call cannot be checked. The CDR3 sequence is 14 residues long. From germline, CDR1 is MNHEY and CDR2 SVGAGI. CDR3: CASSQLAGAYEQYF.

The chain joins TRBV5-5 to TRBJ2-7; TCRdb reports TRBD1, a call that lacks DNA to check it against. Germline V gene lookup returns CDR1 SGHKS and CDR2 YYEKEE (reference sequence). This CDR3 contains 15 residues. CDR3 amino acids: CASSWTGTANYEQYF.

The chain has TRBV24-1 and TRBJ2-2. Germline V CDR1 and CDR2: KGHDR, SFDVKD. CDR3 length equals 11 residues. The CDR3 reads CATRQTGELFF.

The chain couples TRBV7-8 to TRBJ2-2; TCRdb picks TRBD1, but there is no DNA to check that call. The CDR3 consists of 16 residues. Germline assignment: CDR1 SGHVS and CDR2 FQNEAQ. The CDR3 is CASSSVDRGNTGELFF.

The V and J genes are TRBV10-1 and TRBJ2-7; checking the TCRdb D call of TRBD1 is not possible without DNA. The CDR3 has 13 residues. Germline lookup yields CDR1 WNHNN and CDR2 SYGVQD (reference sequence). The CDR3 is CASSDDSSYGYTF.

CDR3: CSVVGGALFSTDTQYF. The chain joins TRBV29-1 to TRBJ2-3; TCRdb selects TRBD2, and the lack of DNA leaves this call unchecked. CDR3 size: 16 residues. The germline V gene encodes CDR1 SQVTM and CDR2 ANQGSEA.

The rearrangement uses TRBV24-1 and TRBJ2-1; absent DNA, TCRdb's TRBD1 call cannot be checked. Germline assignment: CDR1 KGHDR and CDR2 SFDVKD. The CDR3 has 14 residues. The CDR3 region is CATSDRDRVNEQFF.

This CDR3 reads CASSYSGDQPLYNEQFF. The V gene is TRBV6-6, the J gene TRBJ2-1; TCRdb reports TRBD1, a call that lacks DNA to check it against. The germline gives CDR1 MNHNY, CDR2 SVGAGI (reference sequence). This CDR3 is 17 amino acids long.

The V and J genes are TRBV15 and TRBJ2-3; TCRdb outputs TRBD1, but without DNA this stays unchecked. CDR1 and CDR2 (germline): LNHNV, YYDKDF (reference sequence). The CDR3 length is 14 residues. The CDR3 spells CATSSPGTTDTQYF.

V and J are TRBV20-1 and TRBJ1-6. The germline CDR1 and CDR2 sequences are DFQATT and SNEGSKA (reference sequence). CDR3 length equals 14 residues. CDR3 loop: CSAITAAYNSPLHF.

The CDR3 sequence: CASSPRGGSGELFF. V is TRBV9 and J is TRBJ2-2; TCRdb's assignment of TRBD1 cannot be checked, as there is no DNA. This CDR3 spans 14 amino acids. Germline V gene data show CDR1 as SGDLS and CDR2 as YYNGEE. Drawing the rest from reference TRBV9 and TRBJ2-2, the complete variable domain is DSGVTQTPKHLITATGQRVTLRCSPRSGDLSVYWYQQSLDQGLQFLIQYYNGEERAKGNILERFSAQQFPDLHSELNLSSLELGDSALYFCASSPRGGSGELFFGEGSRLTVL.

The CDR3 here is CASSSRDNSYEQYF. This chain uses TRBV7-8 with TRBJ2-7; the D call of TRBD1 rests on TCRdb alone, since no DNA is present to check it. The V gene's germline CDR1 is SGHVS and CDR2 FQNEAQ. The CDR3 is 14 residues long.